The source of this T cell receptor (beta chain) is a study of shared clonotypes between healthy human individuals. In the study overall: The cohort comprised two women and a few men. Their ages spanned 18 to 49 years.

Study-level results: What naive subsets generally showed was a larger estimated richness than memory subsets showed. Clonotypes that were shared across a few donors made up approximately 5% of naive CD4 clonotypes.

A note on this clone: The antigen is undetermined.

Authors' analysis steps: Owing to the provision of junction-only sequences devoid of quality scores by immunoSEQ, filtering differed. Repertoires were generated with immunoSEQ multiplex PCR, while TCRdb's copy carries only in-frame clones and drops some. V and J calls and clone size are those listed in that table; D and trimming were worked out from the DNA. The sample includes approximately 1,500,000 clones, approximately 98% of them seen just once. This CDR3 is 15 amino acids long. The junction had 11 bases not matched to a gene; V was cut back by 7 bases and J by 8 bases. The germline V gene has CDR1 MNHEY and CDR2 SMNVEV (reference sequence).

Sequences were obtained from naive CD4+ T cells sorted from blood. Subset in this sample: CD45RA+ positively selected. The sequence was collected from a man younger than 40 in good health. The J gene is TRBJ2-1, the V gene TRBV27; 10 bases map to TRBD2. For the CDR3, the DNA is TGTGCCAGCATGGAAGCGGGAGGGGGCCAGGATGAGCAGTTCTTC. This gives the protein CASMEAGGGQDEQFF.